Sequencing of this T cell receptor (beta chain) was carried out in a study of prognosis after radiotherapy for stage I lung cancer. The CDR3 is 16 amino acids. Trimming removed 1 base from V and 4 bases from J; junction bases left unmatched: 8. CDR1 and CDR2 (germline): SNHLY, FYNNEI. From genomic DNA, TCR beta CDR3 was amplified by two-round multiplex PCR. With primers specific to each TRBV and TRBJ gene, the first-round PCR was performed. TCRdb recomputed calls from the multiplex PCR reads with MiXCR, one row per CDR3 protein. The sample carries fewer than 40,000 distinct CDR3 sequences, 25% to 40% recorded once. This clonotype came up many times.

This specimen consisted of PBMCs, obtained before or after stereotactic body radiation therapy (not recorded which). This TCR was sampled from a donor over 45 with non-small cell lung cancer. The gene calls are TRBV2 and TRBJ1-2, with 8 nucleotides matching TRBD1. The CDR3 DNA sequence: TGTGCCAGCAGTGAAGGGGGTACAGGGGGAGGCTATGGCTACACCTTC. Translated: CASSEGGTGGGYGYTF.